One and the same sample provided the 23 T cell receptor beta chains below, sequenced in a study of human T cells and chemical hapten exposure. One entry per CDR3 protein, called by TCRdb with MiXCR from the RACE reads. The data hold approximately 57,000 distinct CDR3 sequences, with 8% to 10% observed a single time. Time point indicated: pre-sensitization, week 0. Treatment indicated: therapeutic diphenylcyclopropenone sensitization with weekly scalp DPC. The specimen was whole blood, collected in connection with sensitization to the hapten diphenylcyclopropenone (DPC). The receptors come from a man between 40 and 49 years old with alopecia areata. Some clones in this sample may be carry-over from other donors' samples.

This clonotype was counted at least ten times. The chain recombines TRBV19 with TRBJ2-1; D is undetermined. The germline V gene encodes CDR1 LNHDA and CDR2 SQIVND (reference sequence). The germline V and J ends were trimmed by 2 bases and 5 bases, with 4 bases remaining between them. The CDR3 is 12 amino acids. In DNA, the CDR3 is TGTGCCAGTAGTATACAGAACAATGAGCAGTTCTTC. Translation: CASSIQNNEQFF.

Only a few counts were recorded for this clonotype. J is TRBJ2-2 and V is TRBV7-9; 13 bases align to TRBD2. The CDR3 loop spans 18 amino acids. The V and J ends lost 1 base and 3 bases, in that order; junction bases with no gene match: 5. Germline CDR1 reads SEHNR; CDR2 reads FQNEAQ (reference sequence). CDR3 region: CASSLGGLAGEHTGELFF. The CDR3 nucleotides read TGTGCCAGCAGCTTAGGTGGACTAGCGGGAGAACACACCGGGGAGCTGTTTTTT. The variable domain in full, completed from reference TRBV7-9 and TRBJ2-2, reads DTGVSQNPRHKITKRGQNVTFRCDPISEHNRLYWYRQTLGQGPEFLTYFQNEAQLEKSRLLSDRFSAERPKGSFSTLEIQRTEQGDSAMYLCASSLGGLAGEHTGELFFGEGSRLTVL.

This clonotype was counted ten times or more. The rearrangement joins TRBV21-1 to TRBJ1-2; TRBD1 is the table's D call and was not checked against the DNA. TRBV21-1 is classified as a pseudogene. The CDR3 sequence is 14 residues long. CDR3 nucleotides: TGTGCCAGCAGCAAACTAGACAGTAACTATGGCTACACCTTC. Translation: CASSKLDSNYGYTF.

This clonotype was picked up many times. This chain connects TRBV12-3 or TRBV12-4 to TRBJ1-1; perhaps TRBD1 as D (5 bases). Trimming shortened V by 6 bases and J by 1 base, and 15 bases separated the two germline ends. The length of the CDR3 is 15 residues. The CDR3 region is CASSPGHGQNTEAFF. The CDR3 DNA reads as TGTGCCAGCAGCCCAGGACACGGCCAGAACACTGAAGCTTTCTTT.

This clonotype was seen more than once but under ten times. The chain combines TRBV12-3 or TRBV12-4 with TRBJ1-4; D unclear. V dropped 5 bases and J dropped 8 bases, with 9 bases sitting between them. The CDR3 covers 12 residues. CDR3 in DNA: TGTGCCAGCAGTCGCCGGGAGGAAAAACTGTTTTTT. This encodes CASSRREEKLFF.

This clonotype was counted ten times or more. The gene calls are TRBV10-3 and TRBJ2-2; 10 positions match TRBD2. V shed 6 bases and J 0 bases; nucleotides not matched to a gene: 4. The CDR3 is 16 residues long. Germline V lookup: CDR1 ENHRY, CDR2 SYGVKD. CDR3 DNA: TGTGCCATCAGCGATAGCGGGAGGACGAACACCGGGGAGCTGTTTTTT. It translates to CAISDSGRTNTGELFF.

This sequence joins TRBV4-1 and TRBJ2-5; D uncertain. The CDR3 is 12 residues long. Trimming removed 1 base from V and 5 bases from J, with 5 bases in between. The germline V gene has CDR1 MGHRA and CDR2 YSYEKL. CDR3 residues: CASSQAGETQYF. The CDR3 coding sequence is TGCGCCAGCAGCCAAGCTGGCGAGACCCAGTACTTC.

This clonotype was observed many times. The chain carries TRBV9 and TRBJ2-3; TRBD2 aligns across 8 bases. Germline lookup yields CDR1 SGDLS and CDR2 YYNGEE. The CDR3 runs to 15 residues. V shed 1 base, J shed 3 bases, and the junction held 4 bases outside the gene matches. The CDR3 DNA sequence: TGTGCCAGCAGCGTATTCAGCGGGAGTACAGATACGCAGTATTTT. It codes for CASSVFSGSTDTQYF.

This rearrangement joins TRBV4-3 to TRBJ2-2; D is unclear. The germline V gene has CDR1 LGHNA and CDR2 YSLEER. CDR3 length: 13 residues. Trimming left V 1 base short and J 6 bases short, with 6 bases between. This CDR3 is CASSQVSAGELFF. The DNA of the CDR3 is TGCGCCAGCAGCCAAGTCAGCGCCGGGGAGCTGTTTTTT.

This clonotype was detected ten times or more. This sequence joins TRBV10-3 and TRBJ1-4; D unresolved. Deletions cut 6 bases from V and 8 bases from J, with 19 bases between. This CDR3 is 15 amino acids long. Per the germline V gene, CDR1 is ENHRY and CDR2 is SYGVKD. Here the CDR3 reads CAISRRGQADEKLFF. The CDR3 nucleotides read TGTGCCATCAGCCGCCGTGGGCAGGCAGACGAAAAACTGTTTTTT.

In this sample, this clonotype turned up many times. Written as DNA, the CDR3 is TGTGCCAGCATCGGGACTAGCGGGAGGGCTGGGGGCAATGAGCAGTTCTTC. This translates into CASIGTSGRAGGNEQFF. V gene TRBV6-1 combines with J gene TRBJ2-1; TRBD2 matches at 16 bases. Germline V gene data show CDR1 as MNHNS and CDR2 as SASEGT. The CDR3 length is 17 residues. V dropped 7 bases and J dropped 6; count of bases not matched to a gene: 9.

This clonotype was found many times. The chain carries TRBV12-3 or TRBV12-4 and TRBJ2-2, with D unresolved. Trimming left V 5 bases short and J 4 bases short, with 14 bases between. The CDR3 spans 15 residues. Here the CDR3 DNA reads TGTGCCAGCAGTCCTACCGGGTTGGCCACCGGGGAGCTGTTTTTT. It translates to CASSPTGLATGELFF.

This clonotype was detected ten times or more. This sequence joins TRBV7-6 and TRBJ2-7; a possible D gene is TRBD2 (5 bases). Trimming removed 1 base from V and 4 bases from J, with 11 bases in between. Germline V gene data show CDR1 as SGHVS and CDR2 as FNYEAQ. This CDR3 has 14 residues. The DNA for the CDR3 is TGTGCCAGCAGCTTAGTGGAGACTAATTACGAGCAGTACTTC. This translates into CASSLVETNYEQYF.

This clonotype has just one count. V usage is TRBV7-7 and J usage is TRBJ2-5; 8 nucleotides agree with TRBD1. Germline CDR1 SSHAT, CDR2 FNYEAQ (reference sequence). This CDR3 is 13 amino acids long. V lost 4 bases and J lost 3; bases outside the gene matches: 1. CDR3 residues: CASSSDREETQYF. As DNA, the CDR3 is TGTGCCAGCAGCTCGGACAGGGAAGAGACCCAGTACTTC.

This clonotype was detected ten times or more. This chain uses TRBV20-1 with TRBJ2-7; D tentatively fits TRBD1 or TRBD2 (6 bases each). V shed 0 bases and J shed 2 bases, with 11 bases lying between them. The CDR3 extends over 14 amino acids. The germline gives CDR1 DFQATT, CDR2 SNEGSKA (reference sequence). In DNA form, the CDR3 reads TGCAGTGCTAGAGATGGACAGCGGGCCTACGAGCAGTACTTC. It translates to CSARDGQRAYEQYF.

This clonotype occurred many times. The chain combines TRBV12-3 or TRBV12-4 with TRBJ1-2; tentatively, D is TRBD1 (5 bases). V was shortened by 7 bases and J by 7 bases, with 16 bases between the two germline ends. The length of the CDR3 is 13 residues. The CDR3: CASKPQGDSGYTF. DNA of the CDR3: TGTGCCAGCAAACCTCAGGGAGACAGTGGCTACACCTTC.

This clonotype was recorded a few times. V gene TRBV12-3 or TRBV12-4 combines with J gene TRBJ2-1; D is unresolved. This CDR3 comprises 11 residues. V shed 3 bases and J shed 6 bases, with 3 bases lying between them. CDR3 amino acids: CASSFSNEQFF. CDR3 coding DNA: TGTGCCAGCAGTTTTAGCAATGAGCAGTTCTTC.

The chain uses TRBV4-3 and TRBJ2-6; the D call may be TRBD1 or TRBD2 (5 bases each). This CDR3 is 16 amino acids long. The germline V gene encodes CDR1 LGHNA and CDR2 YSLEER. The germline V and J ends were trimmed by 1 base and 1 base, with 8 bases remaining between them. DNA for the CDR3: TGCGCCAGCAGCCAAGCTGAGGGGTCTGGGGCCAACGTCCTGACTTTC. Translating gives CASSQAEGSGANVLTF.

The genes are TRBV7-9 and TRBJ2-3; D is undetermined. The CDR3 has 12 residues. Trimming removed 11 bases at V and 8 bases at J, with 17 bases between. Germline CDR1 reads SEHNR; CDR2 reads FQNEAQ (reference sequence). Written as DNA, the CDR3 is TGTGCCTCCTCCCCCTCCTCGGGTACGCAGTATTTT. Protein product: CASSPSSGTQYF. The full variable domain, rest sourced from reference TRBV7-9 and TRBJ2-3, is DTGVSQNPRHKITKRGQNVTFRCDPISEHNRLYWYRQTLGQGPEFLTYFQNEAQLEKSRLLSDRFSAERPKGSFSTLEIQRTEQGDSAMYLCASSPSSGTQYFGPGTRLTVL.

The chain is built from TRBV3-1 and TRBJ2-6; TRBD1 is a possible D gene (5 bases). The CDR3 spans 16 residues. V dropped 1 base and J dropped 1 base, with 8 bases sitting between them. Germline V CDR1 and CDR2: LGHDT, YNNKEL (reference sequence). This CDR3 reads CASSQAQGSGANVLTF. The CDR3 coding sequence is TGTGCCAGCAGCCAAGCGCAGGGTTCTGGGGCCAACGTCCTGACTTTC.

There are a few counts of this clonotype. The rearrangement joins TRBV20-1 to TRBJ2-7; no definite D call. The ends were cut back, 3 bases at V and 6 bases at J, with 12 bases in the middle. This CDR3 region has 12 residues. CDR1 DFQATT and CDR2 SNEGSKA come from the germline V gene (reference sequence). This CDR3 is CSARVGSGEQYF. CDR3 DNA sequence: TGCAGTGCTAGGGTAGGTTCTGGCGAGCAGTACTTC.

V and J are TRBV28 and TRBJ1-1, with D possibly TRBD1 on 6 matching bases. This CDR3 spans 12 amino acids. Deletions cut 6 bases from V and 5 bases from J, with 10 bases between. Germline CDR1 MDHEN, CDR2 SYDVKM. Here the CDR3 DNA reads TGTGCCAGCAGCAGCAGGGGAACTGAAGCTTTCTTT. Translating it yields CASSSRGTEAFF.

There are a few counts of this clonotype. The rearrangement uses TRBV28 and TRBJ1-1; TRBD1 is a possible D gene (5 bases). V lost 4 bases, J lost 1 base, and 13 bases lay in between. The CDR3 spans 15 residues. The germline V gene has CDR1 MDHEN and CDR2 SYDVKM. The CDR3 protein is CASSWGSLQNTEAFF. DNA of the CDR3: TGTGCCAGCAGTTGGGGGTCATTGCAGAACACTGAAGCTTTCTTT.